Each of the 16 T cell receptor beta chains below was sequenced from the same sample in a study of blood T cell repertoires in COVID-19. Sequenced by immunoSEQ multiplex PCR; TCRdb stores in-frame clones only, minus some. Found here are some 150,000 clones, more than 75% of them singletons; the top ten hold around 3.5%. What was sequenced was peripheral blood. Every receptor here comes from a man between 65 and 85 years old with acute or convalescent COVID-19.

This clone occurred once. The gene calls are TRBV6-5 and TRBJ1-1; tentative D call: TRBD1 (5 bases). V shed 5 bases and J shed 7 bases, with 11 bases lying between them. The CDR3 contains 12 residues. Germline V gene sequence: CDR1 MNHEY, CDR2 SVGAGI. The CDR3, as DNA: TGTGCCAGCAGTCACAGACAGCTTGAAGCTTTCTTT. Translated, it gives CASSHRQLEAFF.

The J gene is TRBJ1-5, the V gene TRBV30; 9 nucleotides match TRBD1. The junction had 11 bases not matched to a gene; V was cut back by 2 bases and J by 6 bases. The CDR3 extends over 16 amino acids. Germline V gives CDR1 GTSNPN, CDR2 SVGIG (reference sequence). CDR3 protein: CAWSLGDRVISQPQHF. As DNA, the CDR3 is TGTGCCTGGAGTCTTGGGGACAGGGTGATCAGTCAGCCCCAGCATTTT.

The CDR3 sequence is CASSQNRGREETQYF. The CDR3 DNA reads as TGTGCCAGCAGCCAAAACAGGGGGCGCGAAGAGACCCAGTACTTC. The chain employs TRBV5-5 and TRBJ2-5; TRBD1 aligns across 9 bases. This CDR3 comprises 15 residues. V trimming: 4 bases; J trimming: 3 bases; junction bases outside the gene matches: 7. Germline V gene data show CDR1 as SGHKS and CDR2 as YYEKEE (reference sequence). Together with reference TRBV5-5 and TRBJ2-5, the CDR3 gives the full variable domain: DAGVTQSPTHLIKTRGQQVTLRCSPISGHKSVSWYQQVLGQGPQFIFQYYEKEERGRGNFPDRFSARQFPNYSSELNVNALLLGDSALYLCASSQNRGREETQYFGPGTRLLVL.

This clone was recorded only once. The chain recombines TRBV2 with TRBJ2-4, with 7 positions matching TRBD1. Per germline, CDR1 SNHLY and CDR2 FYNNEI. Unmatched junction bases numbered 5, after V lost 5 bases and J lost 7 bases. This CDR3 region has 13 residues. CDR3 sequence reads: CASSITGENIQYF. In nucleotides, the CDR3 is TGTGCCAGCAGTATAACAGGGGAGAACATTCAGTACTTC.

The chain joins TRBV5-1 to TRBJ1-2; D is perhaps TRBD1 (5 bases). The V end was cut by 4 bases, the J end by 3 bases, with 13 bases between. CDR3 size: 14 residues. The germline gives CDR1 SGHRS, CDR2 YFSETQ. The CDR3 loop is CASSLDTPDYGYTF. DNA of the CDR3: TGCGCCAGCAGCCTGGACACCCCTGACTATGGCTACACCTTC.

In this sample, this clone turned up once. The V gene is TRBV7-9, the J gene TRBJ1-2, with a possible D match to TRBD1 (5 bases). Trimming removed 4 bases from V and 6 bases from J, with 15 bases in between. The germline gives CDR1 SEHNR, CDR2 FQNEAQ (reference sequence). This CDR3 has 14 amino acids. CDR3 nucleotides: TGTGCCAGCAGCTCAAACCTTCAGGGCAATGGCTACACCTTC. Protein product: CASSSNLQGNGYTF.

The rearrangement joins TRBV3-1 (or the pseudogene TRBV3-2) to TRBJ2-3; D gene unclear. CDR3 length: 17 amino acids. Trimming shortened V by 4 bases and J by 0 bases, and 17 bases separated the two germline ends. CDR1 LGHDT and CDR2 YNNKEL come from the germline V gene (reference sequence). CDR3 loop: CASSPHVVFLSTDTQYF. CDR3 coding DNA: TGTGCCAGCAGCCCCCACGTAGTCTTCCTTAGCACAGATACGCAGTATTTT.

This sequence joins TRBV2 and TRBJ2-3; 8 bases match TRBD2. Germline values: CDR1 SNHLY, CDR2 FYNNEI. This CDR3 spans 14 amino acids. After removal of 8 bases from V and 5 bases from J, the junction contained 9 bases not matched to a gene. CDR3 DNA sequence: TGTGCCAGCGGACGGGAGGGCCTTGAAGATACGCAGTATTTT. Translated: CASGREGLEDTQYF.

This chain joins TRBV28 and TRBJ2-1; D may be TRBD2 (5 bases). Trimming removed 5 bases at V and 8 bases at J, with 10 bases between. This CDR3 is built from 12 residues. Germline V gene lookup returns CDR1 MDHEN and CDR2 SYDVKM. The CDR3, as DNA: TGTGCCAGCAGTGGAGGATTAGATGAGCAGTTCTTC. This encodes CASSGGLDEQFF. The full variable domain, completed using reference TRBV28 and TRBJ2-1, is DVKVTQSSRYLVKRTGEKVFLECVQDMDHENMFWYRQDPGLGLRLIYFSYDVKMKEKGDIPEGYSVSREKKERFSLILESASTNQTSMYLCASSGGLDEQFFGPGTRLTVL.

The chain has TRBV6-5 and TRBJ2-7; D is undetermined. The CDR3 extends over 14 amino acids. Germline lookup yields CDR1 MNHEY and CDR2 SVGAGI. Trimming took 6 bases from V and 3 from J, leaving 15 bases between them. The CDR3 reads CASSSAHSFYEQYF. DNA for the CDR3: TGTGCCAGCAGCTCGGCGCACAGCTTCTACGAGCAGTACTTC.

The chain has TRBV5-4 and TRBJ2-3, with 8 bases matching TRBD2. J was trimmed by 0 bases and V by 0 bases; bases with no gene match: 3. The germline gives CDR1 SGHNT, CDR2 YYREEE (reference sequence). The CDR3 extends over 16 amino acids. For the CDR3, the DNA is TGTGCCAGCAGCTTGGCCGAGCGGGGGAGCACAGATACGCAGTATTTT. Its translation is CASSLAERGSTDTQYF.

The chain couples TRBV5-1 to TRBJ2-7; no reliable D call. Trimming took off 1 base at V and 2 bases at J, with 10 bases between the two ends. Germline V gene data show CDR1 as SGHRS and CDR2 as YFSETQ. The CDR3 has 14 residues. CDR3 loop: CASSLSRQPYEQYF. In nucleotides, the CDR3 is TGCGCCAGCAGCTTGAGCCGCCAACCCTACGAGCAGTACTTC. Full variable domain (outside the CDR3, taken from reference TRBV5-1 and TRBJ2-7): KAGVTQTPRYLIKTRGQQVTLSCSPISGHRSVSWYQQTPGQGLQFLFEYFSETQRNKGNFPGRFSGRQFSNSRSEMNVSTLELGDSALYLCASSLSRQPYEQYFGPGTRLTVT.

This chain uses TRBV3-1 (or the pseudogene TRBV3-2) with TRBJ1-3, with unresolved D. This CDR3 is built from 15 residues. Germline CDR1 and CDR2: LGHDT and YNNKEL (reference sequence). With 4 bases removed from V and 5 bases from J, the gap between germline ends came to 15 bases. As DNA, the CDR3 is TGTGCCAGCAGCCCAGGAGCGAACGGGAGAAACACCATATATTTT. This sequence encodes CASSPGANGRNTIYF.

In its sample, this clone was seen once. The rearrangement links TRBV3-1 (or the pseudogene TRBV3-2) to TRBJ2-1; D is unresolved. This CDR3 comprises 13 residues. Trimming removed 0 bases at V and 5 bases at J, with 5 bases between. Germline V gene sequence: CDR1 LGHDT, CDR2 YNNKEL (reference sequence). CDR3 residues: CASSQDRHNEQFF. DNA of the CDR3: TGTGCCAGCAGCCAAGATCGTCACAATGAGCAGTTCTTC.

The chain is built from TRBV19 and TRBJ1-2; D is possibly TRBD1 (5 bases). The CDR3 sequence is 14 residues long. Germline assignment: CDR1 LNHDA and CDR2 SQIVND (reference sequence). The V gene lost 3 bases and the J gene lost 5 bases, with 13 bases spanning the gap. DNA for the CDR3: TGTGCCAGTAGTATCGTCCAGGGAAGATATGGCTACACCTTC. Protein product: CASSIVQGRYGYTF. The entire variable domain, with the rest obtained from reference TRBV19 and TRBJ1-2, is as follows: DGGITQSPKYLFRKEGQNVTLSCEQNLNHDAMYWYRQDPGQGLRLIYYSQIVNDFQKGDIAEGYSVSREKKESFPLTVTSAQKNPTAFYLCASSIVQGRYGYTFGSGTRLTVV.

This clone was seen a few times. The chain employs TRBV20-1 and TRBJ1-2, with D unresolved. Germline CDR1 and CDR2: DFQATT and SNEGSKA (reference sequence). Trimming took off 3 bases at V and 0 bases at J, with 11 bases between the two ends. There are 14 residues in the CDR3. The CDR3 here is CSASEQLTNYGYTF. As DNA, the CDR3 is TGCAGTGCTAGTGAACAGCTAACTAACTATGGCTACACCTTC.